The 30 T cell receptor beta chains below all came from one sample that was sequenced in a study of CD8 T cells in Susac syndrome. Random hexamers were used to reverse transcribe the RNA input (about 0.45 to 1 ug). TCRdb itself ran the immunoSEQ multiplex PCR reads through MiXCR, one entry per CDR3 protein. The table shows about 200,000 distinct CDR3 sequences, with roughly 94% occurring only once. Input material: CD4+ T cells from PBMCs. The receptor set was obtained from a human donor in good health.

DNA for the CDR3: TGCGCCAGCAGTCCTCGGGACTCTGCCTACGAGCAGTACTTC. The encoded protein is CASSPRDSAYEQYF. This chain uses TRBV5-1 with TRBJ2-7, with D possibly matching TRBD2 (6 bases). From germline, CDR1 is SGHRS and CDR2 YFSETQ. V was cut by 5 bases and J by 2 bases, with 14 bases left in between. The CDR3 is 14 residues long.

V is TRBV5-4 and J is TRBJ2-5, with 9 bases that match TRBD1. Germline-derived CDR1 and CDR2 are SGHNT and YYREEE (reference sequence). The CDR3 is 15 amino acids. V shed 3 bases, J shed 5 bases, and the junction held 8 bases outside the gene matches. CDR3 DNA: TGTGCCAGCAGCTCAGGACAGGGGATGCACGAGACCCAGTACTTC. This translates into CASSSGQGMHETQYF. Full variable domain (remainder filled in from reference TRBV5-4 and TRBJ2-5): ETGVTQSPTHLIKTRGQQVTLRCSSQSGHNTVSWYQQALGQGPQFIFQYYREEENGRGNFPPRFSGLQFPNYSSELNVNALELDDSALYLCASSSGQGMHETQYFGPGTRLLVL.

CDR3 region: CASSLGDRGFSNQPQHF. DNA for the CDR3: TGTGCCAGCAGCTTGGGGGACAGGGGCTTTAGCAATCAGCCCCAGCATTTT. V usage is TRBV5-6 and J usage is TRBJ1-5; 10 positions agree with TRBD1. V lost 0 bases and J lost 0; bases outside the gene matches: 3. Germline V lookup: CDR1 SGHDT, CDR2 YYEEEE. This CDR3 spans 17 amino acids.

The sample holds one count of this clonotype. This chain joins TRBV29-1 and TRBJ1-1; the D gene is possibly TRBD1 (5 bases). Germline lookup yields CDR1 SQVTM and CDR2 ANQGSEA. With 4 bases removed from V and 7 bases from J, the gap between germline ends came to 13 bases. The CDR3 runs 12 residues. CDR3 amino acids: CSVARQRFEAFF. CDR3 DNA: TGCAGCGTTGCGAGACAGCGATTTGAAGCTTTCTTT.

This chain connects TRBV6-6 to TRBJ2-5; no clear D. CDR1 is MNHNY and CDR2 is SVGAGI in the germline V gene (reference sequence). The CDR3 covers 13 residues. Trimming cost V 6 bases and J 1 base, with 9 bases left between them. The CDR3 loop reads CASREITQETQYF. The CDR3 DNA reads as TGTGCCAGCAGGGAAATTACCCAAGAGACCCAGTACTTC.

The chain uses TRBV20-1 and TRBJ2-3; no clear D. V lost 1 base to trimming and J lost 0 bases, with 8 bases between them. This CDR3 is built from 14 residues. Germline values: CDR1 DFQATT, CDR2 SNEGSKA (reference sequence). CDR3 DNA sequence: TGCAGTGCTAGAGGGAAACCTAGCACAGATACGCAGTATTTT. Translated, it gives CSARGKPSTDTQYF.

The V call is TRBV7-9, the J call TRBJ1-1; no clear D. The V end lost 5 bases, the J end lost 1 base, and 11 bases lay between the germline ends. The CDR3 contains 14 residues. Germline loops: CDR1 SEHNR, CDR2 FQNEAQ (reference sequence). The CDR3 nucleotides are TGTGCCAGCAGCCTCGGACTGGGGAACACTGAAGCTTTCTTT. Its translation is CASSLGLGNTEAFF.

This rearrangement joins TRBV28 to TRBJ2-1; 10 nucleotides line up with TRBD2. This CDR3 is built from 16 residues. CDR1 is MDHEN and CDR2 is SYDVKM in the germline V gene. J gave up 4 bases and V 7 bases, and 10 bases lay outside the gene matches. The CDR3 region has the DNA TGTGCCAGCACTAGCGGGAGCTTCTTCGGTTACAATGAGCAGTTCTTC. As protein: CASTSGSFFGYNEQFF.

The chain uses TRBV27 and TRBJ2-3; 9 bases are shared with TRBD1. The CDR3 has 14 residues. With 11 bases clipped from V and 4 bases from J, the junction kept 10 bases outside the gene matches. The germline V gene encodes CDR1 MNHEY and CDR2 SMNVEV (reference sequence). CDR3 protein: CAVQGANTPDTQYF. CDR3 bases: TGTGCCGTACAGGGGGCGAATACCCCAGATACGCAGTATTTT.

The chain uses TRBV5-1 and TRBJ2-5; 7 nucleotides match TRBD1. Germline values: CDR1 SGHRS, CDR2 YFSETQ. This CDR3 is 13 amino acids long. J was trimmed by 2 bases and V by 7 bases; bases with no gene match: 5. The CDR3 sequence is CASSGGSQETQYF. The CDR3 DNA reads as TGCGCCAGCTCAGGGGGATCTCAAGAGACCCAGTACTTC.

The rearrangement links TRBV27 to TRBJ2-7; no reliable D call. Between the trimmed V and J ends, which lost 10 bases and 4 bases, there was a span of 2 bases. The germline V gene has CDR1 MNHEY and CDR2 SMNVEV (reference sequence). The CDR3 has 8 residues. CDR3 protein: CAMYEQYV. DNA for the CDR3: TGTGCCATGTACGAGCAGTACGTC.

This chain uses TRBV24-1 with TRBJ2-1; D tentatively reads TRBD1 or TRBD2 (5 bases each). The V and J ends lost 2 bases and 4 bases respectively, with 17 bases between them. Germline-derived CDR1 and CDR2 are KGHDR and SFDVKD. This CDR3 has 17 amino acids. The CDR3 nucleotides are TGTGCCACCAGTGATTCCACCCGGGACCGAAATTACAATGAGCAGTTCTTC. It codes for CATSDSTRDRNYNEQFF.

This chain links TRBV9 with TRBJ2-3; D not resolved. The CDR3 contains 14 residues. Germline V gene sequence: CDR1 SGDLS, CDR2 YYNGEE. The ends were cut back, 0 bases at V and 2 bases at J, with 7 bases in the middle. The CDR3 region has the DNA TGTGCCAGCAGCGTAGAAGGCAACACAGATACGCAGTATTTT. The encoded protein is CASSVEGNTDTQYF.

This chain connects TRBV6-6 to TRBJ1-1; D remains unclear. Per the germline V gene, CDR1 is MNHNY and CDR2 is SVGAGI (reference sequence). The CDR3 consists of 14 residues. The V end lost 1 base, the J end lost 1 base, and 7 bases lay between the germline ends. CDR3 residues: CASSYFHQNTEAFF. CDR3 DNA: TGTGCCAGCAGTTACTTTCACCAGAACACTGAAGCTTTCTTT.

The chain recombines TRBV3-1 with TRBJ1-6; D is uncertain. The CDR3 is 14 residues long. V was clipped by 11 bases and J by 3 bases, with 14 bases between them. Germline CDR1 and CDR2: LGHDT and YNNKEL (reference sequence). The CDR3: CASSVRLYNSPLHF. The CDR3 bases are TGTGCCTCCTCGGTTAGACTCTATAATTCACCCCTCCACTTT.

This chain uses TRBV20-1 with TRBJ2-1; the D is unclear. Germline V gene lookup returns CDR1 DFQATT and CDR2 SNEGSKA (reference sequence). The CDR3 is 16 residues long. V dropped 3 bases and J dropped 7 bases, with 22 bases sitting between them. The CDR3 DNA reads TGCAGTGCTAGTGAAGGTCGTGCCCGAGGACGAAATGAGCAGTTCTTC. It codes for CSASEGRARGRNEQFF.

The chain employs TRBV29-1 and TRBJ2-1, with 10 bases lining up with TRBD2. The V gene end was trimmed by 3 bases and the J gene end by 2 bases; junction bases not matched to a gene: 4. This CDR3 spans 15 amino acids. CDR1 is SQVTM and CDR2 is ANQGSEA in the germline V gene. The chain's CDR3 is CSVDLLAGAYNEQFF. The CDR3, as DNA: TGCAGCGTTGACCTCCTAGCGGGGGCCTACAATGAGCAGTTCTTC.

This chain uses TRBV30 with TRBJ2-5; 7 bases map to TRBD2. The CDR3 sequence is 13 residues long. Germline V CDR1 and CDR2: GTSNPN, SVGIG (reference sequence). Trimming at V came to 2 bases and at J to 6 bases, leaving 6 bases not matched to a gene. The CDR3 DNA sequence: TGTGCCTGGAGTTTAATGCGGGGGAAGACCCAGTACTTC. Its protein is CAWSLMRGKTQYF.

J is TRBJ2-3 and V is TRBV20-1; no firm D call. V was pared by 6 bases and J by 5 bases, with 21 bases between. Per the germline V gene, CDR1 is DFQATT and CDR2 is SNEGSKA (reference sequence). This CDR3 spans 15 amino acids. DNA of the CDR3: TGCAGTGCCCTAGGTGAATGGTTAAAAGGAGATACGCAGTATTTT. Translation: CSALGEWLKGDTQYF.

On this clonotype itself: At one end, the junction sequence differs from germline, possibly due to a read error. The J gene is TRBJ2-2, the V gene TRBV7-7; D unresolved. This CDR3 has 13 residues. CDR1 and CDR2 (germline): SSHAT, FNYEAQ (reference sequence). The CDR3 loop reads CASSTDYTGELFF. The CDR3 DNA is TGTGCTAGCAGCACAGACTACACCGGGGAGCTGTTTTTT.

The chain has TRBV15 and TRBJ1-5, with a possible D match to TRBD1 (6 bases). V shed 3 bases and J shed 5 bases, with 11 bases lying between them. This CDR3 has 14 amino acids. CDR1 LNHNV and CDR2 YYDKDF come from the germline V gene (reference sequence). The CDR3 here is CATSSVGGDQPQHF. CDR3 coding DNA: TGTGCCACCAGCAGCGTAGGGGGGGATCAGCCCCAGCATTTT.

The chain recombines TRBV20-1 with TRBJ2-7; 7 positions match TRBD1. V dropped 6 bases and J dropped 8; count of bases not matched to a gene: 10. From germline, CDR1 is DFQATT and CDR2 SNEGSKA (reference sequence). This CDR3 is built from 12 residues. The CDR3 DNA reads TGCAGTGCACTCAGAGACAGGGAAAAGCAGTACGTC. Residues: CSALRDREKQYV.

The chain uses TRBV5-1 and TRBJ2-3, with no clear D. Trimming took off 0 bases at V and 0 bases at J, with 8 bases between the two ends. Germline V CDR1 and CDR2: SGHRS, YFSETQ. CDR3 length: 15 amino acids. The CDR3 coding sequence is TGCGCCAGCAGCTTGGAAAGGGCGAGCACAGATACGCAGTATTTT. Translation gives CASSLERASTDTQYF.

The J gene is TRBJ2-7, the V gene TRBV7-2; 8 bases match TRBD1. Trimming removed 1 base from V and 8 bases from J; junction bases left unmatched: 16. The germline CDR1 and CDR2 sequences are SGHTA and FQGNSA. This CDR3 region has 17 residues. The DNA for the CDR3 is TGTGCCAGCAGCTTAGAACAATCAGTCGGGACAGGCCGGCAGCAGTACTTC. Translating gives CASSLEQSVGTGRQQYF.

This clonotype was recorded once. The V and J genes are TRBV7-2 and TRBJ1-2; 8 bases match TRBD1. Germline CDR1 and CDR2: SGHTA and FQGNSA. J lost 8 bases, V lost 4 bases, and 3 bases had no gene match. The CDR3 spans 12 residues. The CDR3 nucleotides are TGTGCCAGCAGCTCCGACAGGGGAGGCTACACCTTC. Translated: CASSSDRGGYTF.

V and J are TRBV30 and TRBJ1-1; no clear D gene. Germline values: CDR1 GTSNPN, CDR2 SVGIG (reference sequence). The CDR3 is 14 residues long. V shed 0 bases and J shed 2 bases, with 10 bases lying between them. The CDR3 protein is CAWSVLQTNTEAFF. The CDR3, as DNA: TGTGCCTGGAGTGTACTACAGACAAACACTGAAGCTTTCTTT.

The CDR3 loop reads CASRERGQSYYGYTF. The CDR3 DNA reads as TGTGCCAGCAGGGAACGAGGACAATCCTACTATGGCTACACCTTC. This chain uses TRBV6-4 with TRBJ1-2; tentative D call: TRBD1 (5 bases). V shed 6 bases and J shed 3 bases, with 17 bases lying between them. The CDR3 has 15 residues. The V gene's germline CDR1 is MRHNA and CDR2 SNTAGT.

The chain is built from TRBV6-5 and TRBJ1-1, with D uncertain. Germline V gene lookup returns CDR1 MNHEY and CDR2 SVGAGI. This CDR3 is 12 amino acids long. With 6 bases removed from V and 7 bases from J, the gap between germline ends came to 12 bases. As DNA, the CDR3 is TGTGCCAGCAGCCGAGCGGAGGATGAAGCTTTCTTT. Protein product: CASSRAEDEAFF.

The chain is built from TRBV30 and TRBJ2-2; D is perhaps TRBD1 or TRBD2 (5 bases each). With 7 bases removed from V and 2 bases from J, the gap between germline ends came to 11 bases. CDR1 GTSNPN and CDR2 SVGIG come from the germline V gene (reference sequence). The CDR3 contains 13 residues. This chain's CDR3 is CAFGTVNTGELFF. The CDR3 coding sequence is TGTGCCTTTGGGACGGTTAACACCGGGGAGCTGTTTTTT.

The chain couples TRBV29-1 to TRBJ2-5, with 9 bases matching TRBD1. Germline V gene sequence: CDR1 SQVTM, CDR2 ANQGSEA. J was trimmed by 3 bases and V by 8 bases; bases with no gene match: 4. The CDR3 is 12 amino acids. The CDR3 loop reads CSSRTGEETQYF. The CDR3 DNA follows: TGCAGCTCGCGGACAGGGGAAGAGACCCAGTACTTC. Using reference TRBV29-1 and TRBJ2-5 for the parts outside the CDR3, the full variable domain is SAVISQKPSRDICQRGTSLTIQCQVDSQVTMMFWYRQQPGQSLTLIATANQGSEATYESGFVIDKFPISRPNLTFSTLTVSNMSPEDSSIYLCSSRTGEETQYFGPGTRLLVL.